This T cell receptor (beta chain) was sequenced for a study of STAT3 mutations in large granular lymphocyte leukemia. Study-wide results and caveats: No sample exists from the first appearance of each clone. At least one immunodominant TCR beta clonotype appeared in every T-cell large granular lymphocyte leukemia patient. Treatment regimens differed across patients between samplings. In several patients, dominant TCR clone burden exceeded STAT3 mutant burden, suggesting STAT3 mutation arose secondarily.

Approximately 40,000 productive templates were obtained per sample on average. Repertoires were generated with immunoSEQ multiplex PCR, while TCRdb's copy carries only in-frame clones and drops some. The sample lists about 1,000 clones, about 33% occurring once. As concerns this clone: Its target is unknown.

Trimming removed 5 bases from V and 2 bases from J, with 10 bases in between. The CDR3 contains 13 residues. Looked up from germline, CDR1 is MNHEY and CDR2 is SVGAGI. V is TRBV6-5 and J is TRBJ2-7; the D is unclear. This TCR was recovered from a human donor with T large granular lymphocyte leukemia. Some clones in this sample may be carry-over from other donors' samples. What was sequenced was PBMCs. Here the CDR3 DNA reads TGTGCCAGCAGTCGTGGGTCTACCTACGAGCAGTACTTC. Its protein is CASSRGSTYEQYF.